Listed here are 10 T cell receptor beta chains from one sample, sequenced in a study of circulating CD8 cells and anti-PD-1 response in melanoma. Each library started from 15 ng of total RNA using the QIAseq Immune Repertoire TCR panel. TCRdb analysed the reads with MiXCR anew, one entry per CDR3 protein. The table lists about 150 distinct CDR3 sequences, about 24% of them singletons. Four subsets defined by PD-1 and/or TIGIT were sorted from live CD3+CD8+TCRalphabeta+ cells. Specimen: CD8+ T cells from PBMCs, collected at baseline or after one month of anti-PD-1 therapy (not recorded which). These receptor sequences come from a human donor with melanoma.

Concerning this clonotype itself: A read error is the likely source, as a far larger clone sits one nucleotide away. This sequence joins TRBV5-4 and TRBJ2-7, with a weak D call TRBD2 (5 bases). TRBJ2-4 matches the DNA end more closely, so the J call is doubtful. Germline values: CDR1 SGHNT, CDR2 YYREEE (reference sequence). The CDR3 covers 16 residues. This CDR3 reads CASSSRDYLAKDIQYF. The CDR3 bases are TGTGCCAGCAGCTCCCGGGATTACCTAGCCAAAGACATTCAGTACTTC.

Sample share makes this clonotype medium-sized. The chain has TRBV20-1 and TRBJ1-3, with D unresolved. The CDR3 runs to 15 residues. With 0 bases removed from V and 0 bases from J, the gap between germline ends came to 9 bases. The V gene's germline CDR1 is DFQATT and CDR2 SNEGSKA (reference sequence). The CDR3 region is CSARDDTRSGNTIYF. The CDR3 DNA is TGCAGTGCTAGAGATGACACCCGCTCTGGAAACACCATATATTTT.

Judged by abundance, this clonotype is medium-sized (0.01 to 0.1%). The rearrangement uses TRBV7-2 and TRBJ2-3; 10 bases fit TRBD2. J gave up 3 bases and V 1 base, and 7 bases lay outside the gene matches. The CDR3 consists of 17 residues. The germline gives CDR1 SGHTA, CDR2 FQGNSA. The CDR3 nucleotides are TGTGCCAGCAGCTTAGATCCTAGCGGGAGTTTAACAGATACGCAGTATTTT. Its protein product is CASSLDPSGSLTDTQYF.

This clonotype is medium-sized. The rearrangement links TRBV20-1 to TRBJ1-2; 9 nucleotides match TRBD1. Per the germline V gene, CDR1 is DFQATT and CDR2 is SNEGSKA (reference sequence). The CDR3 loop spans 12 amino acids. Trimming at V came to 7 bases and at J to 3 bases, leaving 3 bases not matched to a gene. In nucleotides, the CDR3 is TGCAGTGGATGGGACAGGGACTATGGCTACACCTTC. Residues: CSGWDRDYGYTF.

This clonotype counts as medium-sized. The chain employs TRBV27 and TRBJ2-1, with TRBD1 as a possible D gene (5 bases). The CDR3 loop spans 15 amino acids. Trimming removed 2 bases at V and 0 bases at J, with 8 bases between. Germline V gene data show CDR1 as MNHEY and CDR2 as SMNVEV (reference sequence). Written as DNA, the CDR3 is TGTGCCAGCAGTTTACAGGGCGGCTCCTACAATGAGCAGTTCTTC. This translates into CASSLQGGSYNEQFF.

The chain employs TRBV2 and TRBJ2-3; D is perhaps TRBD2 (7 bases). The CDR3 has 14 amino acids. V was pared by 8 bases and J by 1 base, with 13 bases between. Germline CDR1 and CDR2: SNHLY and FYNNEI. In DNA form, the CDR3 reads TGTGCCAGCGAGGGGGGGAGAGGCACAGATACGCAGTATTTT. Translated, it gives CASEGGRGTDTQYF.

The CDR3 sequence: CASSLGLAGVLTDTQYF. CDR3 nucleotides: TGTGCCAGCAGCTTGGGACTAGCGGGCGTACTAACAGATACGCAGTATTTT. This chain connects TRBV5-4 to TRBJ2-3; 10 nucleotides match TRBD2. From germline, CDR1 is SGHNT and CDR2 YYREEE (reference sequence). The CDR3 runs to 17 residues. With 0 bases clipped from V and 3 bases from J, the junction kept 7 bases outside the gene matches.

Judged by abundance, this clonotype is large. The chain links TRBV27 to TRBJ2-7; a weak D match, TRBD2 (6 bases). With 5 bases removed from V and 5 bases from J, the gap between germline ends came to 13 bases. This CDR3 is built from 13 residues. From germline, CDR1 is MNHEY and CDR2 SMNVEV (reference sequence). The CDR3 loop is CASSATSWDEQYF. CDR3 nucleotide sequence: TGTGCCAGCAGTGCGACTAGTTGGGACGAGCAGTACTTC.

By share of the sample, this clonotype is hyperexpanded. This sequence joins TRBV5-4 and TRBJ2-4; tentative D call: TRBD2 (5 bases). Trimming stripped 3 bases from V and 0 bases from J, with 13 bases between. This CDR3 contains 16 residues. Germline V gene lookup returns CDR1 SGHNT and CDR2 YYREEE (reference sequence). The CDR3 loop reads CASSSRDYLAKNIQYF. Written as DNA, the CDR3 is TGTGCCAGCAGCTCCCGGGATTACCTAGCCAAAAACATTCAGTACTTC.

This clonotype appeared a single time. The genes are TRBV19 and TRBJ2-1; D possibly corresponds to TRBD1 (5 bases). There are 13 residues in the CDR3. Germline V gives CDR1 LNHDA, CDR2 SQIVND (reference sequence). Trimming took off 4 bases at V and 11 bases at J, with 15 bases between the two ends. The CDR3 region is CASSKAGWNKQFF. The CDR3 DNA reads as TGTGCCAGTAGTAAGGCAGGGTGGAATAAGCAGTTCTTC. Full variable domain (missing parts from reference TRBV19 and TRBJ2-1): DGGITQSPKYLFRKEGQNVTLSCEQNLNHDAMYWYRQDPGQGLRLIYYSQIVNDFQKGDIAEGYSVSREKKESFPLTVTSAQKNPTAFYLCASSKAGWNKQFFGPGTRLTVL.